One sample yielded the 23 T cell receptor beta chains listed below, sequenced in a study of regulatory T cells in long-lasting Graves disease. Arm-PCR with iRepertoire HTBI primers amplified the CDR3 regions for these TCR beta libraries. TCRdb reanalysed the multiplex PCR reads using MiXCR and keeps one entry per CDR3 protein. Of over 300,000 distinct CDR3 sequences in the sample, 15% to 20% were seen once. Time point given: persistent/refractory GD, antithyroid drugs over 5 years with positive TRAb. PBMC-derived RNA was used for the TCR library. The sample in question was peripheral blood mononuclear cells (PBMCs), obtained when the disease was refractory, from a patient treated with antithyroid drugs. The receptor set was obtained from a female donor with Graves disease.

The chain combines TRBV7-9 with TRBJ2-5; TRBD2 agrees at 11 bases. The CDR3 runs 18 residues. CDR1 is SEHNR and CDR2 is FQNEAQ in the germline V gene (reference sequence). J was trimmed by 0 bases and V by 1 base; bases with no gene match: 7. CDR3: CASSLGRTSGRHQETQYF. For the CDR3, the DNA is TGTGCCAGCAGCTTAGGAAGGACTAGCGGGCGGCACCAAGAGACCCAGTACTTC.

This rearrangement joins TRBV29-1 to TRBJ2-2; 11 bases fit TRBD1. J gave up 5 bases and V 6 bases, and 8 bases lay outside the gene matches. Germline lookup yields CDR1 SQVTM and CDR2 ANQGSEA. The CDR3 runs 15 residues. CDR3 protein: CSVLSGTGGTGELFF. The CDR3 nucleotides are TGCAGCGTCCTCTCTGGGACAGGGGGTACCGGGGAGCTGTTTTTT.

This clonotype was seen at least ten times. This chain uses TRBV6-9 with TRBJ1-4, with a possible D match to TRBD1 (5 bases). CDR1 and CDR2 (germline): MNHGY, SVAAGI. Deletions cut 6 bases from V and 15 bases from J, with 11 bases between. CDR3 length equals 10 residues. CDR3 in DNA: TGTGCCAGCAGCCATGGGACGGTGTTTTTT. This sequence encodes CASSHGTVFF.

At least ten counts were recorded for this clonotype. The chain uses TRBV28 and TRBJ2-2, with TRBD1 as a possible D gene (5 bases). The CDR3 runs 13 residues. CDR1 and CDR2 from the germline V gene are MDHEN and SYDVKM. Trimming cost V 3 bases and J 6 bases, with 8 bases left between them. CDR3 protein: CASSFDSSGELFF. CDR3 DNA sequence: TGTGCCAGCAGTTTCGACAGCTCCGGGGAGCTGTTTTTT.

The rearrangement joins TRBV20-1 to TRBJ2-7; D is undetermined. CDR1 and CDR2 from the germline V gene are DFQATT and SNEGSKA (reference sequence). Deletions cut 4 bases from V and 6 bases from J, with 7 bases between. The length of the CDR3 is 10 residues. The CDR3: CSAIGCEQYF. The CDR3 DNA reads TGCAGTGCTATTGGATGCGAGCAGTACTTC.

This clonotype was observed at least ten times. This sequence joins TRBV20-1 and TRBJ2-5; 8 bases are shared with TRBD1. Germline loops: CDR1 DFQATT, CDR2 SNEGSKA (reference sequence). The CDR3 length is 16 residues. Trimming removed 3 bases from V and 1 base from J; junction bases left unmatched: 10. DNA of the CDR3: TGCAGTGCTAGCCCGGGACAGGTGGGGTTCCAAGAGACCCAGTACTTC. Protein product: CSASPGQVGFQETQYF.

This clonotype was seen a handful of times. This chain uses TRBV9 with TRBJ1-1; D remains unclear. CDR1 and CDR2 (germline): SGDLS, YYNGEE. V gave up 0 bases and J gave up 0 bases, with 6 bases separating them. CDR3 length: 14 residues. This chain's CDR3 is CASSVEPVNTEAFF. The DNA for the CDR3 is TGTGCCAGCAGCGTAGAACCCGTGAACACTGAAGCTTTCTTT.

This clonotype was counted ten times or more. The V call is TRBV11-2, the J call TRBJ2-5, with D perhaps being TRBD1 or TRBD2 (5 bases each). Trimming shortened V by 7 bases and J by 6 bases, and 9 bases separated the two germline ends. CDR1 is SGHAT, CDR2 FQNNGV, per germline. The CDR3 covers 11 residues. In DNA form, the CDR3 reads TGTGCCAGCACCCGGGGACAGACCCAGTACTTC. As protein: CASTRGQTQYF.

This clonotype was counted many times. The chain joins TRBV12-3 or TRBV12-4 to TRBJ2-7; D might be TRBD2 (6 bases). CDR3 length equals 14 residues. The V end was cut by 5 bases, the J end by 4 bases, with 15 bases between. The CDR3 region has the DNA TGTGCCAGCAGTGTAGGGATAGCGGATTACGAGCAGTACTTC. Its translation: CASSVGIADYEQYF.

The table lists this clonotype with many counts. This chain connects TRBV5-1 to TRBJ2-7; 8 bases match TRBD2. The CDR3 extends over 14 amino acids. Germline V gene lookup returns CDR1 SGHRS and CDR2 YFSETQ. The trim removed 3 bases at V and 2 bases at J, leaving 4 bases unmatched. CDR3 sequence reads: CASSSGLEPYEQYF. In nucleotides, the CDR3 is TGCGCCAGCAGCTCGGGACTAGAACCCTACGAGCAGTACTTC.

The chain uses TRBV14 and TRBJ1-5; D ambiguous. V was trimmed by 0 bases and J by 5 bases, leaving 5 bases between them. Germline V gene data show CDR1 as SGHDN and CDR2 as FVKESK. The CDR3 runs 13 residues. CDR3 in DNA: TGTGCCAGCAGCCAAGACCTTTATCAGCCCCAGCATTTT. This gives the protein CASSQDLYQPQHF.

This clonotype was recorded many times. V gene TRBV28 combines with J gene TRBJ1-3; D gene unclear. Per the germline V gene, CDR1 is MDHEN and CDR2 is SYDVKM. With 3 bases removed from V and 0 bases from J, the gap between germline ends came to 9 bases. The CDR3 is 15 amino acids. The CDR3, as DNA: TGTGCCAGCAGTTTCAGTCAGGTCTCTGGAAACACCATATATTTT. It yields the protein CASSFSQVSGNTIYF.

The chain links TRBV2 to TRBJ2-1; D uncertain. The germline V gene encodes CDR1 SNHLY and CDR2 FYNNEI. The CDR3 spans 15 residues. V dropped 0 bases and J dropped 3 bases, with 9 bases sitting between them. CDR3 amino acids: CASSEALRSYNEQFF. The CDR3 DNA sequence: TGTGCCAGCAGTGAAGCGCTTCGGAGCTACAATGAGCAGTTCTTC. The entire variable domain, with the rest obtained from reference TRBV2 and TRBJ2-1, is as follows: EPEVTQTPSHQVTQMGQEVILRCVPISNHLYFYWYRQILGQKVEFLVSFYNNEISEKSEIFDDQFSVERPDGSNFTLKIRSTKLEDSAMYFCASSEALRSYNEQFFGPGTRLTVL.

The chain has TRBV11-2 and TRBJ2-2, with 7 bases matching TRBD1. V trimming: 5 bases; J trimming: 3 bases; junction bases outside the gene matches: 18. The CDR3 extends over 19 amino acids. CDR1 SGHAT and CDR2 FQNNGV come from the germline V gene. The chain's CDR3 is CASSRVLFRGRVHTGELFF. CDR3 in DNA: TGTGCCAGCAGCCGCGTGCTGTTTAGGGGGCGCGTTCACACCGGGGAGCTGTTTTTT.

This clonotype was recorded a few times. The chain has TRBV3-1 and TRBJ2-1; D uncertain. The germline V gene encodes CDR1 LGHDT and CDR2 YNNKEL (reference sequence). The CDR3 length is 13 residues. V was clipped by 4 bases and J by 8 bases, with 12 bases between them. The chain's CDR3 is CASSPQYLDEQFF. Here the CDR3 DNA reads TGTGCCAGCAGCCCCCAATACCTGGATGAGCAGTTCTTC.

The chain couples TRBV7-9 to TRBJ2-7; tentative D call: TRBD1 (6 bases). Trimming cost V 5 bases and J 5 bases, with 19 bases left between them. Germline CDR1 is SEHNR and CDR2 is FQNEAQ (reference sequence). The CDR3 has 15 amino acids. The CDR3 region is CASSTYRGQSHEQYF. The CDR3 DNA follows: TGTGCCAGCAGCACCTATAGAGGACAGTCCCACGAGCAGTACTTC.

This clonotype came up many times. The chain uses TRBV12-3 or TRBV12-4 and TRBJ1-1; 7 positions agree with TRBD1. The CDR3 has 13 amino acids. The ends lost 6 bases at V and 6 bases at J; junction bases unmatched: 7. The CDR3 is CASSPGQSAEAFF. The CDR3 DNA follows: TGTGCCAGCAGCCCGGGACAGTCCGCTGAAGCTTTCTTT.

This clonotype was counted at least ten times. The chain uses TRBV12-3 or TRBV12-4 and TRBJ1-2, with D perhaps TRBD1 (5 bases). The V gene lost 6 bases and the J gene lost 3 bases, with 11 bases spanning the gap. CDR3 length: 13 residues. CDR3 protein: CASSSREDYGYTF. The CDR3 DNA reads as TGTGCCAGCAGCTCCAGGGAAGACTATGGCTACACCTTC.

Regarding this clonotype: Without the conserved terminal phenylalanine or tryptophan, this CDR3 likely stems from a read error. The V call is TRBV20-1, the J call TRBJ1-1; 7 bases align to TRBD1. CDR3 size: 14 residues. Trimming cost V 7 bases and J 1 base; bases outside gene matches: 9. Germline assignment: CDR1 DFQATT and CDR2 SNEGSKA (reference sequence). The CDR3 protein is CSVRTGRKNTEAFL. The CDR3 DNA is TGCAGTGTTAGGACAGGCCGCAAGAACACTGAAGCTTTCCTT.

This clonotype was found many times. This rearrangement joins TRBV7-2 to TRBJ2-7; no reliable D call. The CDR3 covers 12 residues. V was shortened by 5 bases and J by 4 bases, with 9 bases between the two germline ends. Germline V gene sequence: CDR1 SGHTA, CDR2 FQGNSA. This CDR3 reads CASSVTKYEQYF. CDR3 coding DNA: TGTGCCAGCAGCGTGACAAAGTACGAGCAGTACTTC.

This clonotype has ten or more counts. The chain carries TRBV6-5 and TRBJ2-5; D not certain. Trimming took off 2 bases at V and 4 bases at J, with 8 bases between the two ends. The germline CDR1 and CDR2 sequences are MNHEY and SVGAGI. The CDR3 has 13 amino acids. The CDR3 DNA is TGTGCCAGCAGTTACGAGGTCGGAGAGACCCAGTACTTC. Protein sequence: CASSYEVGETQYF.

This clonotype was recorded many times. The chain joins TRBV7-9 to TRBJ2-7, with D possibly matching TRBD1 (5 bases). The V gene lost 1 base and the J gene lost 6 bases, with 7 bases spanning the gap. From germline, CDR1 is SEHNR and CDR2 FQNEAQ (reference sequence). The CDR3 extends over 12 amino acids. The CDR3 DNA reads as TGTGCCAGCAGCTTAGGGACATCCGAGCAGTACTTC. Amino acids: CASSLGTSEQYF.

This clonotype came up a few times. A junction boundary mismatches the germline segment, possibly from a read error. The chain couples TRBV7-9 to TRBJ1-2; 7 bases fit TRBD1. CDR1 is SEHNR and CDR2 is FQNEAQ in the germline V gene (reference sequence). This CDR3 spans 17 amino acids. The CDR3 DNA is TGTGCCAGCACCTTAAAGGTTACGGACAGGTCACGCTATGGCTACACCTTC. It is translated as CASTLKVTDRSRYGYTF.